Presented here are 20 T cell receptor beta chains from one specimen sequenced in a study of T cell responses to AZD1222 COVID-19 vaccine. Assay used: immunoSEQ multiplex PCR; TCRdb lists only in-frame clones, some missing. The sample consists of roughly 180,000 clones, 91% of them appearing once. The sample was peripheral blood, taken 28 days after the second AZD1222 dose. The receptors here all came from an adult who received the AZD1222 COVID-19 vaccine.

The chain combines TRBV7-3 with TRBJ2-3; D gene ambiguous. The V gene's germline CDR1 is SGHTA and CDR2 FQGTGA. This CDR3 spans 12 amino acids. The V and J ends lost 6 bases and 3 bases respectively, with 7 bases between them. The CDR3 region has the DNA TGTGCCAGCAGTCAGAATACAGATACGCAGTATTTT. This sequence encodes CASSQNTDTQYF.

DNA for the CDR3: TGTGCCAGCAGTCCTTTTCTACGGGGCGGGCAGCCCCAGCATTTT. This sequence encodes CASSPFLRGGQPQHF. V and J are TRBV2 and TRBJ1-5; maybe TRBD1 (5 bases). This CDR3 contains 15 residues. Trimming cost V 5 bases and J 7 bases, with 18 bases left between them. Germline V CDR1 and CDR2: SNHLY, FYNNEI.

This clone has just one count. This rearrangement joins TRBV6-2 or TRBV6-3 to TRBJ1-1, with D possibly TRBD1 on 6 matching bases. Germline values: CDR1 MNHEY, CDR2 SVGEGT. CDR3 size: 15 residues. V was pared by 2 bases and J by 0 bases, with 10 bases between. The CDR3 spells CASSYPGQMNTEAFF. The CDR3 bases are TGTGCCAGCAGTTACCCCGGACAGATGAACACTGAAGCTTTCTTT.

The chain joins TRBV24-1 to TRBJ2-1, with D hard to call. CDR1 KGHDR and CDR2 SFDVKD come from the germline V gene. Trimming removed 3 bases from V and 5 bases from J, with 7 bases in between. The CDR3 consists of 13 residues. In DNA, the CDR3 is TGTGCCACCAGTGATCCCCCGAACAATGAGCAGTTCTTC. This encodes CATSDPPNNEQFF.

For this clone: Other DNA sequences from this sample encode an identical CDR3 as well. V is TRBV18 and J is TRBJ2-6; D is unresolved. The length of the CDR3 is 14 residues. Trimming removed 4 bases from V and 1 base from J, with 5 bases in between. Germline V CDR1 and CDR2: KGHSH, LQKENI. CDR3: CASSRESGANVLTF. CDR3 DNA: TGTGCCAGCTCACGCGAATCTGGGGCCAACGTCCTGACTTTC. Filled out from reference TRBV18 and TRBJ2-6, the complete variable domain reads NAGVMQNPRHLVRRRGQEARLRCSPMKGHSHVYWYRQLPEEGLKFMVYLQKENIIDESGMPKERFSAEFPKEGPSILRIQQVVRGDSAAYFCASSRESGANVLTFGAGSRLTVL.

The chain carries TRBV27 and TRBJ2-2; tentative D call: TRBD1 (6 bases). Trimming stripped 2 bases from V and 6 bases from J, with 10 bases between. Per germline, CDR1 MNHEY and CDR2 SMNVEV (reference sequence). The CDR3 is 14 residues long. In nucleotides, the CDR3 is TGTGCCAGCAGTTTAACACAGGGTCCCGGGGAGCTGTTTTTT. This sequence encodes CASSLTQGPGELFF.

This chain joins TRBV19 and TRBJ2-1, with no clear D. Trimming shortened V by 6 bases and J by 5 bases, and 8 bases separated the two germline ends. In germline, CDR1 is LNHDA, CDR2 SQIVND (reference sequence). CDR3 size: 12 residues. The CDR3 DNA reads TGTGCCAGTAGCCCCAGAAACAATGAGCAGTTCTTC. Its protein is CASSPRNNEQFF.

The chain carries TRBV5-5 and TRBJ2-2; 16 nucleotides line up with TRBD2. V lost 3 bases to trimming and J lost 9 bases; unmatched junction nucleotides: 5. Germline loops: CDR1 SGHKS, CDR2 YYEKEE (reference sequence). CDR3 length: 16 residues. The CDR3, as DNA: TGTGCCAGCAGCTCGGGACTAGCGGGAGGGGGTCGGGAGCTGTTTTTT. Its protein is CASSSGLAGGGRELFF. The full variable domain, rest sourced from reference TRBV5-5 and TRBJ2-2, is DAGVTQSPTHLIKTRGQQVTLRCSPISGHKSVSWYQQVLGQGPQFIFQYYEKEERGRGNFPDRFSARQFPNYSSELNVNALLLGDSALYLCASSSGLAGGGRELFFGEGSRLTVL.

The chain joins TRBV2 to TRBJ1-5, with TRBD1 as a possible D gene (6 bases). V lost 10 bases, J lost 1 base, and 8 bases lay in between. This CDR3 is built from 12 residues. Germline V CDR1 and CDR2: SNHLY, FYNNEI. CDR3 region: CATQGSNQPQHF. Written as DNA, the CDR3 is TGTGCCACCCAGGGGAGCAATCAGCCCCAGCATTTT. Full variable domain (remainder filled in from reference TRBV2 and TRBJ1-5): EPEVTQTPSHQVTQMGQEVILRCVPISNHLYFYWYRQILGQKVEFLVSFYNNEISEKSEIFDDQFSVERPDGSNFTLKIRSTKLEDSAMYFCATQGSNQPQHFGDGTRLSIL.

This clone has a single count. This chain uses TRBV21-1 with TRBJ1-1; the table assigns TRBD1, which was not confirmed against the DNA. TRBV21-1 is assigned pseudogene status. CDR3 size: 16 residues. CDR3 nucleotide sequence: TGTGCCAGCAGCAAAAGTAGGACAGGGGCGAACACTGAAGCTTTCTTT. This gives the protein CASSKSRTGANTEAFF.

The chain is built from TRBV27 and TRBJ2-7; D remains unclear. The germline V gene encodes CDR1 MNHEY and CDR2 SMNVEV (reference sequence). The ends were cut back, 2 bases at V and 0 bases at J, with 5 bases in the middle. The CDR3 runs to 13 residues. The CDR3 here is CASSLTDSYEQYF. CDR3 bases: TGTGCCAGCAGTTTAACCGACTCCTACGAGCAGTACTTC.

The V call is TRBV6-1, the J call TRBJ2-1, with 11 bases that match TRBD2. Germline assignment: CDR1 MNHNS and CDR2 SASEGT. J was trimmed by 6 bases and V by 3 bases; bases with no gene match: 13. This CDR3 is built from 18 residues. CDR3 sequence reads: CASSDISPGLAAFNEQFF. The CDR3 region has the DNA TGTGCCAGCAGTGATATATCCCCGGGACTAGCGGCCTTCAATGAGCAGTTCTTC.

The chain joins TRBV28 to TRBJ1-6; D call uncertain. Germline CDR1 MDHEN, CDR2 SYDVKM. V gave up 2 bases and J gave up 7 bases, with 3 bases separating them. This CDR3 comprises 12 residues. The CDR3 loop is CASSLGNSPLHF. CDR3 nucleotide sequence: TGTGCCAGCAGTTTAGGGAATTCACCCCTCCACTTT. Complete variable domain (other parts from reference TRBV28 and TRBJ1-6): DVKVTQSSRYLVKRTGEKVFLECVQDMDHENMFWYRQDPGLGLRLIYFSYDVKMKEKGDIPEGYSVSREKKERFSLILESASTNQTSMYLCASSLGNSPLHFGNGTRLTVT.

The J gene is TRBJ2-7, the V gene TRBV13, with unresolved D. The germline V gene encodes CDR1 PRHDT and CDR2 FYEKMQ (reference sequence). The ends were cut back, 5 bases at V and 6 bases at J, with 17 bases in the middle. The CDR3 totals 14 residues. The CDR3 region is CASSVRNKAAEQYF. CDR3 in DNA: TGTGCCAGCAGCGTAAGGAATAAGGCCGCCGAGCAGTACTTC.

This chain connects TRBV5-1 to TRBJ1-2; TRBD1 matches 8 bases. The germline V gene encodes CDR1 SGHRS and CDR2 YFSETQ. V dropped 4 bases and J dropped 10; count of bases not matched to a gene: 12. This CDR3 has 14 amino acids. For the CDR3, the DNA is TGCGCCAGCAGCCTTCAGACAGGGGCAGGAGCCTACACCTTC. It encodes CASSLQTGAGAYTF.

The chain uses TRBV2 and TRBJ1-6; perhaps TRBD1 as D (6 bases). This CDR3 spans 17 amino acids. V shed 6 bases and J shed 10 bases, with 25 bases lying between them. Germline V gene lookup returns CDR1 SNHLY and CDR2 FYNNEI. CDR3 in amino acids: CASSPRGGEFGGSPLHF. CDR3 bases: TGTGCCAGCAGCCCCCGGGGGGGCGAGTTCGGGGGATCACCCCTCCACTTT.

The chain combines TRBV7-2 with TRBJ2-5, with no clear D. The CDR3 is made up of 16 amino acids. Trimming took off 1 base at V and 2 bases at J, with 14 bases between the two ends. Germline V gene sequence: CDR1 SGHTA, CDR2 FQGNSA. CDR3 nucleotide sequence: TGTGCCAGCAGCTTAGGTACCAGTTTGTTTCAAGAGACCCAGTACTTC. It specifies CASSLGTSLFQETQYF.

The gene calls are TRBV2 and TRBJ2-7; 13 positions agree with TRBD2. The CDR3 sequence is 15 residues long. With 2 bases clipped from V and 5 bases from J, the junction kept 3 bases outside the gene matches. In germline, CDR1 is SNHLY, CDR2 FYNNEI. CDR3 bases: TGTGCCAGCAGTGAACGACTAGCGGGAGGTGACGAGCAGTACTTC. Amino acid sequence: CASSERLAGGDEQYF. Variable domain in full (rest from reference TRBV2 and TRBJ2-7): EPEVTQTPSHQVTQMGQEVILRCVPISNHLYFYWYRQILGQKVEFLVSFYNNEISEKSEIFDDQFSVERPDGSNFTLKIRSTKLEDSAMYFCASSERLAGGDEQYFGPGTRLTVT.

In this sample, this clone turned up once. The V call is TRBV11-2, the J call TRBJ2-1, with D tentatively TRBD2 (5 bases). Germline CDR1 is SGHAT and CDR2 is FQNNGV. V was clipped by 4 bases and J by 7 bases, with 17 bases between them. This CDR3 comprises 15 residues. CDR3 protein: CASSSLRGRGNEQFF. The DNA for the CDR3 is TGTGCCAGCAGCTCTCTTCGCGGGCGCGGTAATGAGCAGTTCTTC.

This clone has a single count. The chain uses TRBV6-5 and TRBJ2-6, with a possible D match to TRBD2 (5 bases). The CDR3 runs to 14 residues. The V end was cut by 2 bases, the J end by 4 bases, with 6 bases between. Germline CDR1 is MNHEY and CDR2 is SVGAGI. CDR3: CASSYPGGANVLTF. The CDR3 nucleotides read TGTGCCAGCAGTTACCCGGGAGGGGCCAACGTCCTGACTTTC.